This TCR beta chain is drawn from a study of spatial heterogeneity in lung cancer (dated by TCRdb to between 2018 and 2021). At the level of the whole study: Beta-chain transcripts were consistently detected in greater numbers than alpha-chain transcripts, which likely reflects a higher abundance of beta-chain transcripts. In the raw uncorrected reads, each unique combination of TCR and UMI appeared on average more than ten times. Both alpha and beta chains were TCR-sequenced in approximately 200 tumor regions, around 64 matched nontumor lung samples and some 50 PBMC samples obtained at surgery. In non-small cell lung cancer, the study made a quantitative comparison of TCR alpha and beta repertoires among multiple tumor regions, matched nontumor lung and blood. Nonsynonymous mutation counts, determined by whole-exome sequencing of tumor tissue, were related to features of the TCR repertoire. The research as a whole found: Ubiquitous expanded tumor TCRs were found in blood more often at tumor resection than at routine follow-up. Confirming at a functional level the hypothesis that regional TCRs recognize regional mutations was considered to require additional single-cell paired TCR alpha and beta sequencing.

What this sample's time point label stands for: sample taken at primary tumor resection. For TCR sequencing, whole RNA was extracted from tumor and nontumor lung tissue, or from cryopreserved PBMC samples, and no cell sorting was done. Donors were some 70 patients with early-stage, untreated non-small cell lung cancer from the lung TRACERx cohort. Patients were selected for TCR sequencing only if sufficient RNA was available from at least two tumor regions. This clonotype is labeled medium-sized (0.01 to 0.1%). This clone's antigen is unknown. Within one base of it there is no much larger clone, and no base qualities were kept. The library relied on 5' RACE. For sequencing, a NextSeq 500 was employed. The TCR library protocol attached a unique molecular identifier to each TCR cDNA molecule to allow correction of PCR and sequencing errors. In the paper's pipeline: Decombinator tools were used for TCR identification, UMI-based error correction and CDR3 extraction. TCRs above a frequency of 2 per 1,000, corresponding to the top 1% of the tumor frequency distribution, were defined as expanded. Renyi diversity was calculated using the R vegan package after each repertoire was subsampled 100 times to 5,000 TCRs. CDR3 similarity networks were built from amino acid triplet string-kernel similarity, connecting CDR3s with pairwise similarity above 0.82. The public reads were run again by TCRdb, first through fastp at Q25 and then through MiXCR, and only productive beta chains were kept. Here each entry gathers all rows of one CDR3 protein and keeps the most common genes and DNA. TCRdb's processing, not the authors', yielded these V and J calls. Recorded for this sample are about 85,000 distinct CDR3 sequences; approximately 20% of them occurred a single time. Jointly, the top ten make up 6.2% of the sample.

The germline V gene sets CDR1 to SQVTM and CDR2 to ANQGSEA. Trimming at the junction amounts to 4 bases on V and 4 bases on J, and the germline ends lie 8 bases apart. CDR3 length: 12 amino acids, cysteine to phenylalanine. Just the 36-base CDR3 DNA is kept, in frame starting at base 1. The sequences come from PBMCs, collected at surgery. The sequence is built from TRBV29-1 and TRBJ1-5; a confident D gene designation cannot be given. This receptor was taken from a male donor with early-stage non-small cell lung cancer. This receptor carries the CDR3 CSVGNTNQPQHF. At the DNA level, the sequence is TGCAGCGTTGGGAACACTAATCAGCCCCAGCATTTT.